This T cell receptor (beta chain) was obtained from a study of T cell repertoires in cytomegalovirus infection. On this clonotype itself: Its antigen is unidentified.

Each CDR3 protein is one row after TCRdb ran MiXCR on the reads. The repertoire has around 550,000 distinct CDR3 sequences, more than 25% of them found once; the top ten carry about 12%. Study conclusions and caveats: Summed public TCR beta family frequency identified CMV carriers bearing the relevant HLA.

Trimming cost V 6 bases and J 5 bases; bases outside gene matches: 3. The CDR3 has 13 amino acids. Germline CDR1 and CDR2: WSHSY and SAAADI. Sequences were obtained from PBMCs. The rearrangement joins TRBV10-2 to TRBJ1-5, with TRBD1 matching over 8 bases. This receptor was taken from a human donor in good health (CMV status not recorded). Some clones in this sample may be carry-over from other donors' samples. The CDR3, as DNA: TGCGCCAGCAGACCGACAGGGGATCAGCCCCAGCATTTT. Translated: CASRPTGDQPQHF.